The T cell receptor (beta chain) described here comes from a study of cytomegalovirus exposure and HLA in healthy donors. Study observations and caveats: For most TCR beta V segments, an earlier analysis put the productive rate at about 87% or about 30% of the time.

As for this clone: What it recognizes is unknown.

In the PCR, 60 Vbeta and 13 Jbeta primers were used. Data came from immunoSEQ multiplex PCR; TCRdb stores just in-frame clones and leaves some out. The sample gives roughly 110,000 clones, approximately 80% of which show up once; 4.2% is in the top ten. The CDR3 is 16 residues long. This TCR came from a male donor in good health and CMV-seronegative. The sequenced material came from PBMCs. The chain couples TRBV12-2 to TRBJ1-2. TRBV12-2 is described as a pseudogene. The CDR3 DNA is TGTGCAAGTCGCTTAGCGGCCCCGGGATTGGCATATGGCTACACCTTC. Amino acids: CASRLAAPGLAYGYTF.